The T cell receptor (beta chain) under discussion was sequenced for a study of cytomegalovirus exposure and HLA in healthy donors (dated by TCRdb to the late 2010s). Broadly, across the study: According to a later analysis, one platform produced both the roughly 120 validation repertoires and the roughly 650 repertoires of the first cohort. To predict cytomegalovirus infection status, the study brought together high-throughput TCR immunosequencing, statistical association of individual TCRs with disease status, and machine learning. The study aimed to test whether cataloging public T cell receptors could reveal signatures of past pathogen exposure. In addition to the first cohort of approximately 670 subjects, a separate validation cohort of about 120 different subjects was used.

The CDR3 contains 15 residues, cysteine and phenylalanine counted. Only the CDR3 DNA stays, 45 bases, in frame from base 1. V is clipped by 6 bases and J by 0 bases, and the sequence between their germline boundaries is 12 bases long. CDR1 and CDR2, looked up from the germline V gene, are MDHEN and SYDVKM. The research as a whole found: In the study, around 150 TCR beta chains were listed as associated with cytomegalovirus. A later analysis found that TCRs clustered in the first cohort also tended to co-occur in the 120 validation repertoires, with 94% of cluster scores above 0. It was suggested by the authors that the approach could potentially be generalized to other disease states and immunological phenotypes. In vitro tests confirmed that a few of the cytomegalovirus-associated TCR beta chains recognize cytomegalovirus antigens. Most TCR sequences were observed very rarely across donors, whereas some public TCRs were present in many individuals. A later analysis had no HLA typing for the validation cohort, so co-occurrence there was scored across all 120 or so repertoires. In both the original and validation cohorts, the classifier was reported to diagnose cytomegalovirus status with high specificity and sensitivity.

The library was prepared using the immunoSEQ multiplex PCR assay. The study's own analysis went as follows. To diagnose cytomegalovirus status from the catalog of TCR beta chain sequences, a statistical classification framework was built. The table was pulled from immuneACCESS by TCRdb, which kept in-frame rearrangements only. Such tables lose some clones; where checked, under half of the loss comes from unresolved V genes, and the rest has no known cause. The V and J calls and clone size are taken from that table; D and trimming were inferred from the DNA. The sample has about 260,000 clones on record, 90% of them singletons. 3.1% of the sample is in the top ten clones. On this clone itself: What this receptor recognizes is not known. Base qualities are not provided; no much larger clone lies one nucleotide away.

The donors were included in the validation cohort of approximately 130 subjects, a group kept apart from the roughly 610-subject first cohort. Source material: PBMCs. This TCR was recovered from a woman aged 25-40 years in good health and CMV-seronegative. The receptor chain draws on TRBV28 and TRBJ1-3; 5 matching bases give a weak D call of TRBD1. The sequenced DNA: TGTGCCAGCAGGGGCGACAGTTCCTCTGGAAACACCATATATTTT. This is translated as CASRGDSSSGNTIYF.